The 23 T cell receptor beta chains below come from one sample, sequenced in a study of T cell responses to AZD1222 COVID-19 vaccine. Sequencing used immunoSEQ multiplex PCR; TCRdb keeps in-frame clones, though not all of them. The table lists some 150,000 clones, 90% to 95% of them singletons. The source material was peripheral blood, sampled on day 0 of AZD1222 vaccination. The origin of the receptors is an adult in good health.

This rearrangement joins TRBV9 to TRBJ1-1; D not certain. Germline loops: CDR1 SGDLS, CDR2 YYNGEE. V lost 6 bases and J lost 10, with 19 bases in between. This CDR3 contains 13 residues. The CDR3 nucleotides are TGTGCCAGCACCAAACAAACGGCGACCGTAGCTTTCTTT. Translating it yields CASTKQTATVAFF.

The chain carries TRBV6-5 and TRBJ1-2, with D possibly being TRBD1 (5 bases). CDR1 is MNHEY and CDR2 is SVGAGI in the germline V gene. Trimming shortened V by 2 bases and J by 10 bases, and 20 bases separated the two germline ends. The length of the CDR3 is 15 residues. The CDR3 is CASSYGARNRINYTF. The CDR3 DNA follows: TGTGCCAGCAGTTACGGGGCCAGGAACCGCATAAACTACACCTTC.

The chain has TRBV2 and TRBJ2-1, with D unclear. V lost 6 bases and J 9 bases, leaving 18 bases between the germline ends. Per the germline V gene, CDR1 is SNHLY and CDR2 is FYNNEI. The CDR3 length is 14 residues. The CDR3 sequence is CASRETDGAGEQFF. In DNA form, the CDR3 reads TGTGCCAGCAGGGAGACGGATGGAGCCGGTGAGCAGTTCTTC.

This chain joins TRBV18 and TRBJ1-3, with 7 bases that match TRBD1. J was trimmed by 2 bases and V by 6 bases; bases with no gene match: 7. Per the germline V gene, CDR1 is KGHSH and CDR2 is LQKENI. The length of the CDR3 is 15 residues. The CDR3 here is CASSRGTDPGNTIYF. The CDR3 region has the DNA TGTGCCAGCTCGCGTGGGACAGACCCTGGAAACACCATATATTTT.

The rearrangement links TRBV7-8 to TRBJ1-1; possible D gene TRBD1, 5 bases. The length of the CDR3 is 13 residues. Germline loops: CDR1 SGHVS, CDR2 FQNEAQ. Trimming shortened V by 5 bases and J by 6 bases, and 13 bases separated the two germline ends. CDR3 loop: CASSLLWGAEAFF. The CDR3 DNA is TGTGCCAGCAGCCTACTCTGGGGGGCTGAAGCTTTCTTT.

This chain links TRBV2 with TRBJ1-6; 10 nucleotides align to TRBD1. This CDR3 has 15 amino acids. In germline, CDR1 is SNHLY, CDR2 FYNNEI. Trimming took 7 bases from V and 5 from J; bases not matched to a gene: 5. The CDR3 reads CASNLGTGDNSPLHF. CDR3 DNA: TGTGCCAGCAATTTGGGGACAGGGGATAATTCACCCCTCCACTTT.

In its sample, this clone was seen once. An end of the junction differs from the germline gene, which may be a read error. V and J are TRBV7-9 and TRBJ1-2, with TRBD1 as a possible D gene (5 bases). This CDR3 has 13 residues. CDR1 and CDR2 from the germline V gene are SEHNR and FQNEAQ (reference sequence). The CDR3 DNA follows: TGCGCCAGCAGCTTGGAGGGGCCGCTGGGCTACACCTTC. This translates into CASSLEGPLGYTF.

J is TRBJ1-6 and V is TRBV7-9; a possible D gene is TRBD1 (5 bases). Trimming pared 1 base from V and 6 bases from J, leaving 10 bases between. This CDR3 region has 15 residues. The germline gives CDR1 SEHNR, CDR2 FQNEAQ (reference sequence). The CDR3 nucleotides are TGTGCCAGCAGCTTAGGGTCGGGGGTTAATTCACCCCTCCACTTT. Translation gives CASSLGSGVNSPLHF.

The chain couples TRBV4-1 to TRBJ1-1; D might be TRBD1 (5 bases). The length of the CDR3 is 14 residues. Looked up from germline, CDR1 is MGHRA and CDR2 is YSYEKL. The V gene lost 6 bases and the J gene lost 2 bases, with 13 bases spanning the gap. The CDR3 DNA follows: TGCGCCAGCAGACTCAGAACAGGCAACACTGAAGCTTTCTTT. Translating gives CASRLRTGNTEAFF.

The V gene is TRBV27, the J gene TRBJ1-2; D might be TRBD1 (5 bases). Germline loops: CDR1 MNHEY, CDR2 SMNVEV (reference sequence). V was cut by 5 bases and J by 7 bases, with 14 bases left in between. This CDR3 has 13 amino acids. CDR3 amino acids: CASSLFRGAGYTF. DNA of the CDR3: TGTGCCAGCAGTCTCTTCAGAGGGGCTGGCTACACCTTC.

V is TRBV20-1 and J is TRBJ1-5; TRBD1 is a possible D gene (5 bases). The CDR3 extends over 14 amino acids. Germline V lookup: CDR1 DFQATT, CDR2 SNEGSKA (reference sequence). Trimming shortened V by 3 bases and J by 0 bases, and 9 bases separated the two germline ends. The CDR3 spells CSASGGDSNQPQHF. Here the CDR3 DNA reads TGCAGTGCTAGTGGGGGGGATAGCAATCAGCCCCAGCATTTT.

This chain joins TRBV24-1 and TRBJ1-2; 9 nucleotides line up with TRBD1. V was pared by 9 bases and J by 7 bases, with 2 bases of the junction left unmatched. The germline V gene encodes CDR1 KGHDR and CDR2 SFDVKD. The length of the CDR3 is 11 residues. This CDR3 is CATGQGLGYTF. The CDR3 region has the DNA TGTGCCACCGGACAGGGGCTTGGCTACACCTTC.

This chain uses TRBV3-1 (or the pseudogene TRBV3-2) with TRBJ2-6; TRBD1 aligns across 10 bases. The germline CDR1 and CDR2 sequences are LGHDT and YNNKEL (reference sequence). The CDR3 runs 18 residues. V trimming: 4 bases; J trimming: 1 base; junction bases outside the gene matches: 7. The CDR3 is CASSPRTGGGSGANVLTF. In nucleotides, the CDR3 is TGTGCCAGCAGCCCCCGGACAGGGGGTGGGTCTGGGGCCAACGTCCTGACTTTC.

A single count supports this clone. V and J are TRBV7-9 and TRBJ1-2; D is uncertain. Trimming cost V 1 base and J 4 bases, with 13 bases left between them. This CDR3 comprises 15 residues. Germline V gene sequence: CDR1 SEHNR, CDR2 FQNEAQ (reference sequence). CDR3 loop: CASSLEGGYTYGYTF. The CDR3 nucleotides are TGTGCCAGCAGCTTAGAGGGCGGATATACCTATGGCTACACCTTC.

CDR3 protein: CASSPRGRVRSYNEQFF. Here the CDR3 DNA reads TGCGCCAGCAGCCCTCGGGGGAGGGTCCGCTCCTACAATGAGCAGTTCTTC. This chain joins TRBV4-1 and TRBJ2-1; 7 bases fit TRBD2. The CDR3 loop spans 17 amino acids. The J segment lost 0 bases and the V segment lost 4 bases, leaving 9 bases of the junction unmatched. The germline V gene has CDR1 MGHRA and CDR2 YSYEKL.

This chain connects TRBV7-8 to TRBJ2-4; D perhaps matches TRBD1 (5 bases). V lost 5 bases, J lost 4 bases, and 21 bases lay in between. Germline V gene lookup returns CDR1 SGHVS and CDR2 FQNEAQ. CDR3 length equals 17 residues. The CDR3 DNA follows: TGTGCCAGCAGCCCAGAGCTAGGGGCACCTATTAAAAACATTCAGTACTTC. Translated, it gives CASSPELGAPIKNIQYF.

The chain couples TRBV7-9 to TRBJ2-5, with 13 bases fitting TRBD2. The germline V gene encodes CDR1 SEHNR and CDR2 FQNEAQ (reference sequence). V was pared by 6 bases and J by 5 bases, with 3 bases of the junction left unmatched. This CDR3 is built from 14 residues. The CDR3 reads CASRTSGRSETQYF. CDR3 DNA sequence: TGTGCCAGCAGGACTAGCGGGAGGTCGGAGACCCAGTACTTC.

The chain combines TRBV2 with TRBJ1-4, with D tentatively TRBD1 (5 bases). V shed 1 base and J shed 0 bases, with 6 bases lying between them. This CDR3 spans 15 amino acids. Germline values: CDR1 SNHLY, CDR2 FYNNEI. The DNA of the CDR3 is TGTGCCAGCAGTGAAGAGGGGACAACTAATGAAAAACTGTTTTTT. It translates to CASSEEGTTNEKLFF.

The V call is TRBV4-1, the J call TRBJ2-3; D is unresolved. CDR3 length: 17 residues. In germline, CDR1 is MGHRA, CDR2 YSYEKL. Trimming removed 0 bases at V and 3 bases at J, with 16 bases between. This CDR3 reads CASSQEAALIRTDTQYF. The CDR3 nucleotides read TGCGCCAGCAGCCAAGAAGCAGCCTTAATAAGGACAGATACGCAGTATTTT.

CDR3 sequence reads: CATSDLVARGFNEQFF. The DNA for the CDR3 is TGTGCCACCAGTGATTTGGTGGCCAGGGGTTTCAATGAGCAGTTCTTC. The gene calls are TRBV24-1 and TRBJ2-1; D possibly corresponds to TRBD1 (6 bases). CDR3 length: 16 residues. Per the germline V gene, CDR1 is KGHDR and CDR2 is SFDVKD. Trimming took off 0 bases at V and 6 bases at J, with 14 bases between the two ends.

This chain joins TRBV30 and TRBJ2-1; TRBD1 aligns across 9 bases. Losses at the gene ends were 3 bases for V and 8 bases for J; bases not matched to a gene: 8. The germline CDR1 and CDR2 sequences are GTSNPN and SVGIG (reference sequence). The CDR3 has 14 residues. CDR3: CAWSAGQGGDEQFF. DNA of the CDR3: TGTGCCTGGAGCGCGGGACAGGGTGGGGATGAGCAGTTCTTC.

The V and J genes are TRBV19 and TRBJ2-3, with 8 bases identical to TRBD2. Unmatched junction bases numbered 4, after V lost 5 bases and J lost 0 bases. The V gene's germline CDR1 is LNHDA and CDR2 SQIVND (reference sequence). CDR3 length: 15 amino acids. The CDR3 region is CASSGSGASTDTQYF. In DNA, the CDR3 is TGTGCCAGTAGTGGTAGCGGGGCTAGCACAGATACGCAGTATTTT.

In this sample, this clone turned up once. The V and J genes are TRBV18 and TRBJ2-5, with 9 bases matching TRBD2. This CDR3 contains 15 residues. Germline V gene data show CDR1 as KGHSH and CDR2 as LQKENI. The ends lost 2 bases at V and 6 bases at J; junction bases unmatched: 7. CDR3 DNA: TGTGCCAGCTCACCAGGGCGACTAGCGGTAAAGACCCAGTACTTC. Residues: CASSPGRLAVKTQYF.